This section outlines one T cell receptor beta chain sequence together with its context. The antigen is undetermined. This entry comes from a study of cytomegalovirus exposure and HLA in healthy donors. Donors consisted of healthy bone marrow donors. This CDR3 comprises 15 residues. The junction had 8 bases not matched to a gene; V was cut back by 2 bases and J by 4 bases. Germline V gene sequence: CDR1 GTSNPN, CDR2 SVGIG (reference sequence). Both 60 Vbeta primers and 13 Jbeta primers went into the PCR. Clones were sequenced by immunoSEQ multiplex PCR, and TCRdb holds only the in-frame ones, with some missing. Among about 160,000 clones, 70% to 85% were seen once, and the ten largest hold around 4%. Study observations and caveats: Fewer N-insertions (relative to the roughly 730-donor mean) were reportedly seen in an Asian-associated ancestry cluster in a later analysis. Researchers left out some V segments, among them TRBV6-2 and TRBV6-3, as indistinguishable. Rare TCR sequences predominated, though certain public TCRs were found in many donors.

This sequence originates from a man aged 35-49 years in good health and CMV-seronegative. Sequencing used PBMCs. The chain uses TRBV30 and TRBJ2-5; 9 nucleotides match TRBD1. CDR3: CAWSPPGQGRETQYF. CDR3 bases: TGTGCCTGGAGTCCCCCCGGACAGGGGAGAGAGACCCAGTACTTC.